The 18 T cell receptor beta chains listed next were all sequenced from one sample in a study of PD-L1 blockade in urothelial cancer. Sequenced by immunoSEQ multiplex PCR; TCRdb stores in-frame clones only, minus some. The sample consists of around 110,000 clones, approximately 89% of them appearing once. Time point defined: peripheral blood 6 weeks after treatment start. Sequences were derived from PBMCs, sampled around atezolizumab (anti-PD-L1) treatment. The receptor set was obtained from a man between 60 and 75 years old with urothelial cancer.

CDR3 amino acids: CASSLLGGQTEAFF. The CDR3 nucleotides are TGTGCCAGCAGCCTGTTGGGAGGACAAACTGAAGCTTTCTTT. The V gene is TRBV7-9, the J gene TRBJ1-1, with D maybe TRBD1 (5 bases). The CDR3 loop spans 14 amino acids. The V end lost 5 bases, the J end lost 5 bases, and 15 bases lay between the germline ends. Germline V lookup: CDR1 SEHNR, CDR2 FQNEAQ (reference sequence).

The chain carries TRBV28 and TRBJ1-5, with D hard to call. The V end lost 7 bases, the J end lost 7 bases, and 23 bases lay between the germline ends. The length of the CDR3 is 16 residues. The germline CDR1 and CDR2 sequences are MDHEN and SYDVKM. CDR3 residues: CASIGQVILGTQPQHF. The CDR3 DNA reads as TGTGCCAGCATTGGGCAGGTAATTTTGGGTACGCAGCCCCAGCATTTT.

The chain recombines TRBV7-2 with TRBJ2-1; 9 nucleotides agree with TRBD1. The CDR3 spans 16 residues. From germline, CDR1 is SGHTA and CDR2 FQGNSA. J lost 0 bases, V lost 0 bases, and 0 bases had no gene match. CDR3 amino acids: CASSLATGGSYNEQFF. The CDR3 DNA sequence: TGTGCCAGCAGCTTAGCGACAGGGGGCTCCTACAATGAGCAGTTCTTC.

This chain links TRBV2 with TRBJ2-5; TRBD1 agrees at 9 bases. Germline values: CDR1 SNHLY, CDR2 FYNNEI. Trimming took 6 bases from V and 4 from J; bases not matched to a gene: 6. The CDR3 has 14 residues. The CDR3 region is CASSVPDRGETQYF. The CDR3 DNA reads TGTGCCAGCAGCGTCCCGGACAGGGGAGAGACCCAGTACTTC.

The rearrangement links TRBV7-2 to TRBJ2-4, with D perhaps matching TRBD2 (5 bases). V was clipped by 5 bases and J by 9 bases, with 14 bases between them. The CDR3 runs to 13 residues. Germline loops: CDR1 SGHTA, CDR2 FQGNSA. Here the CDR3 DNA reads TGTGCCAGCAGCCCCGCGGAGCGGTCCATTCAGTACTTC. It translates to CASSPAERSIQYF.

The CDR3 reads CATSRDDRGGNTIYF. As DNA, the CDR3 is TGTGCCACCAGCAGAGACGACAGGGGGGGAAACACCATATATTTT. The J gene is TRBJ1-3, the V gene TRBV15, with 9 bases fitting TRBD1. V lost 0 bases to trimming and J lost 4 bases; unmatched junction nucleotides: 1. The CDR3 is made up of 15 amino acids. From germline, CDR1 is LNHNV and CDR2 YYDKDF (reference sequence).

As to this clone: Different DNA sequences within this sample yield the same CDR3. The chain couples TRBV18 to TRBJ2-5; no clear D gene. The CDR3 runs to 12 residues. The germline V gene encodes CDR1 KGHSH and CDR2 LQKENI. The V and J ends lost 1 base and 3 bases respectively, with 3 bases between them. The DNA for the CDR3 is TGTGCCAGCTCACCACGAGAAGAGACCCAGTACTTC. This sequence encodes CASSPREETQYF.

V is TRBV19 and J is TRBJ1-1; tentatively, D is TRBD1 (5 bases). The CDR3 sequence is 13 residues long. Trimming removed 7 bases from V and 5 bases from J, with 14 bases in between. Germline V lookup: CDR1 LNHDA, CDR2 SQIVND (reference sequence). The CDR3: CASNESQGTEAFF. DNA of the CDR3: TGTGCCAGTAACGAATCTCAGGGTACTGAAGCTTTCTTT.

The J gene is TRBJ2-5, the V gene TRBV2; TRBD2 agrees at 12 bases. The CDR3 spans 15 residues. Germline CDR1 and CDR2: SNHLY and FYNNEI. J was trimmed by 4 bases and V by 4 bases; bases with no gene match: 4. The CDR3 nucleotides read TGTGCCAGCAGTGGGACTAGCGGGATGGGAGAGACCCAGTACTTC. Protein sequence: CASSGTSGMGETQYF.

The chain combines TRBV2 with TRBJ2-2, with 9 bases identical to TRBD2. V shed 2 bases and J 8 bases; nucleotides not matched to a gene: 3. The CDR3 has 14 residues. CDR1 is SNHLY and CDR2 is FYNNEI in the germline V gene. The CDR3 DNA sequence: TGTGCCAGCAGTGAATGGCGGGAGGGAGGGGAGCTGTTTTTT. This sequence encodes CASSEWREGGELFF. The variable domain in full, completed from reference TRBV2 and TRBJ2-2, reads EPEVTQTPSHQVTQMGQEVILRCVPISNHLYFYWYRQILGQKVEFLVSFYNNEISEKSEIFDDQFSVERPDGSNFTLKIRSTKLEDSAMYFCASSEWREGGELFFGEGSRLTVL.

This chain joins TRBV20-1 and TRBJ2-7; no reliable D call. The CDR3 is 11 amino acids. V shed 3 bases and J shed 3 bases, with 6 bases lying between them. Germline loops: CDR1 DFQATT, CDR2 SNEGSKA (reference sequence). The CDR3 bases are TGCAGTGCTAGTGAGGACTACGAGCAGTACTTC. Translated, it gives CSASEDYEQYF.

The chain carries TRBV11-2 and TRBJ2-1; 7 nucleotides match TRBD2. Per the germline V gene, CDR1 is SGHAT and CDR2 is FQNNGV. V lost 2 bases and J lost 3; bases outside the gene matches: 1. The CDR3 has 14 amino acids. The CDR3 DNA is TGTGCCAGCAGCTTACTAGCGGACTACAATGAGCAGTTCTTC. It is translated as CASSLLADYNEQFF.

This chain links TRBV21-1 with TRBJ2-4; TRBD2 is the table's D call and was not checked against the DNA. TRBV21-1 is a pseudogene. This CDR3 is 18 amino acids long. DNA of the CDR3: TGTGCCAGCAGCAAAGGAGAGCGGGAAGGGGGGTCCAAAAACATTCAGTACTTC. Protein sequence: CASSKGEREGGSKNIQYF.

This chain joins TRBV30 and TRBJ1-1; 7 bases are shared with TRBD1. This CDR3 contains 15 residues. Germline V gene data show CDR1 as GTSNPN and CDR2 as SVGIG (reference sequence). V trimming: 0 bases; J trimming: 4 bases; junction bases outside the gene matches: 8. Here the CDR3 reads CAWSVPRQGLTEAFF. The DNA for the CDR3 is TGTGCCTGGAGTGTACCAAGACAGGGTCTCACTGAAGCTTTCTTT.

V is TRBV5-4 and J is TRBJ2-3; 10 positions agree with TRBD2. CDR3 length equals 16 residues. Germline CDR1 SGHNT, CDR2 YYREEE (reference sequence). V dropped 4 bases and J dropped 3; count of bases not matched to a gene: 8. The CDR3 loop reads CASSPEAGGLTDTQYF. The CDR3 DNA is TGTGCCAGCAGCCCTGAAGCGGGGGGGTTGACAGATACGCAGTATTTT.

CDR3 nucleotides: TGTGCCAGCAGCGGCTCTAGCGGGGGGGCACTCGGAACCCAGTACTTC. Amino acid sequence: CASSGSSGGALGTQYF. The V gene is TRBV7-2, the J gene TRBJ2-5; 12 bases are a match to TRBD2. Germline assignment: CDR1 SGHTA and CDR2 FQGNSA. V lost 5 bases to trimming and J lost 8 bases; unmatched junction nucleotides: 12. This CDR3 comprises 16 residues.

This chain joins TRBV5-1 and TRBJ1-2, with TRBD1 matching 7 bases. V lost 4 bases, J lost 6 bases, and 9 bases stayed unmatched. The CDR3 runs to 14 residues. Germline CDR1 SGHRS, CDR2 YFSETQ. In nucleotides, the CDR3 is TGCGCCAGCAGCCCCACGACAGGGACAGATGGCTACACCTTC. Encoded protein: CASSPTTGTDGYTF. Using reference TRBV5-1 and TRBJ1-2 for the parts outside the CDR3, the full variable domain is KAGVTQTPRYLIKTRGQQVTLSCSPISGHRSVSWYQQTPGQGLQFLFEYFSETQRNKGNFPGRFSGRQFSNSRSEMNVSTLELGDSALYLCASSPTTGTDGYTFGSGTRLTVV.

CDR3 amino acids: CASSFFVAGNYEQYF. In DNA form, the CDR3 reads TGTGCCAGCAGCTTTTTTGTAGCGGGAAACTACGAGCAGTACTTC. The chain couples TRBV13 to TRBJ2-7, with 8 nucleotides matching TRBD2. CDR1 is PRHDT, CDR2 FYEKMQ, per germline (reference sequence). The CDR3 contains 15 residues. The trim removed 3 bases at V and 3 bases at J, leaving 7 bases unmatched.